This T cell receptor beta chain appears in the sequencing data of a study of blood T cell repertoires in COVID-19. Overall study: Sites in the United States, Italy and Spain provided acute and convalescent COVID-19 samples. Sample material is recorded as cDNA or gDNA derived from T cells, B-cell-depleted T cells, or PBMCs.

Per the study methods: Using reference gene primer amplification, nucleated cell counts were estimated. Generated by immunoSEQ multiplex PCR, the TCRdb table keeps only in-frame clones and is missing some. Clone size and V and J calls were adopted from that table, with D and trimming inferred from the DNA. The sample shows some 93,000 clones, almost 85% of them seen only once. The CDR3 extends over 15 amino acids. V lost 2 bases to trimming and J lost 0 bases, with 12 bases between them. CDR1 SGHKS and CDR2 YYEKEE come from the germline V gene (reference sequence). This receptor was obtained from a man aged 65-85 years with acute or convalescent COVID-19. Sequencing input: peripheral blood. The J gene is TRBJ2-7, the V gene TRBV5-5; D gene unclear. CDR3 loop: CASSLAPGTSYEQYF. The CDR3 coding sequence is TGTGCCAGCAGCTTAGCCCCAGGTACCTCCTACGAGCAGTACTTC.